One and the same sample provided the 7 T cell receptor beta chains below, sequenced in a study of beta chain features in type 1 diabetes. No antigen has been assigned to these receptors. Whole-study findings and limits: TCRB CDR3s were moderately but significantly shorter in Type 1 diabetes patients in all four CD4+ subsets.

The study reverse transcribed the entire isolated RNA, so it sequenced expressed TCRB transcripts. Sequenced by immunoSEQ multiplex PCR; TCRdb stores in-frame clones only, minus some. The sample lists hundreds of thousands of clones; about a tenth were seen once. The sequenced material came from central memory CD4+ T cells from blood. These receptors all stem from a man between 25 and 39 years old with type 1 diabetes.

To note about this clone: The same CDR3 is also encoded by other DNA sequences in this sample. The chain carries TRBV5-1 and TRBJ1-1, with D maybe TRBD1 (5 bases). V was cut by 2 bases and J by 5 bases, with 10 bases left in between. The CDR3 length is 13 residues. Germline V gene lookup returns CDR1 SGHRS and CDR2 YFSETQ. The CDR3 spells CASSLTGGTEAFF. For the CDR3, the DNA is TGCGCCAGCAGCTTAACTGGGGGGACTGAAGCTTTCTTT.

A few counts support this clone. The chain carries TRBV7-2 and TRBJ2-2; 8 bases are shared with TRBD1. The germline CDR1 and CDR2 sequences are SGHTA and FQGNSA. J gave up 6 bases and V 5 bases, and 14 bases lay outside the gene matches. The CDR3 totals 17 residues. The CDR3 sequence is CASSPKKQGGIPGELFF. DNA for the CDR3: TGTGCCAGCAGCCCAAAGAAACAGGGGGGAATTCCCGGGGAGCTGTTTTTT.

This chain connects TRBV5-6 to TRBJ1-2; 8 bases align to TRBD1. V shed 1 base, J shed 4 bases, and the junction held 15 bases outside the gene matches. The CDR3 totals 18 residues. CDR1 SGHDT and CDR2 YYEEEE come from the germline V gene. The CDR3 bases are TGTGCCAGCAGCTTGAGACAGCCCTTTCAGGGGGCTAGCTATGGCTACACCTTC. Its protein product is CASSLRQPFQGASYGYTF.

The V call is TRBV10-3, the J call TRBJ2-7; 8 positions agree with TRBD1. The length of the CDR3 is 12 residues. The junction had 5 bases not matched to a gene; V was cut back by 8 bases and J by 5 bases. CDR1 is ENHRY, CDR2 SYGVKD, per germline. The CDR3 is CAIGGQGNEQYF. For the CDR3, the DNA is TGTGCCATCGGCGGACAGGGAAACGAGCAGTACTTC.

The chain carries TRBV28 and TRBJ2-3; D possibly matches TRBD1 or TRBD2 (6 bases each). Germline loops: CDR1 MDHEN, CDR2 SYDVKM. Between the trimmed V and J ends, which lost 9 bases and 0 bases, there was a span of 13 bases. The CDR3 loop spans 14 amino acids. This chain's CDR3 is CASGGRSSTDTQYF. The CDR3, as DNA: TGTGCCAGTGGGGGGCGGTCTAGCACAGATACGCAGTATTTT.

The table lists this clone with a few counts. The CDR3 loop reads CASSYPGDPEAFF. The CDR3 coding sequence is TGTGCCAGCAGTTACCCCGGGGATCCAGAAGCTTTCTTT. This chain links TRBV6-6 with TRBJ1-1; D not certain. V lost 2 bases and J lost 8, with 12 bases in between. The CDR3 is 13 residues long. Germline values: CDR1 MNHNY, CDR2 SVGAGI (reference sequence).

The rearrangement uses TRBV11-2 and TRBJ2-1; possibly TRBD2 for D (5 bases). Looked up from germline, CDR1 is SGHAT and CDR2 is FQNNGV. V was trimmed by 1 base and J by 7 bases, leaving 14 bases between them. The CDR3 runs 15 residues. The CDR3 loop is CASSLVNSGGNEQFF. The CDR3 DNA sequence: TGTGCCAGCAGCTTAGTTAACAGCGGTGGGAATGAGCAGTTCTTC. Full variable domain (outside the CDR3, taken from reference TRBV11-2 and TRBJ2-1): EAGVAQSPRYKIIEKRQSVAFWCNPISGHATLYWYQQILGQGPKLLIQFQNNGVVDDSQLPKDRFSAERLKGVDSTLKIQPAKLEDSAVYLCASSLVNSGGNEQFFGPGTRLTVL.